This entry concerns a single T cell receptor beta chain. Antigen: not known. Libraries were prepared by immunoSEQ multiplex PCR; TCRdb keeps only in-frame clonotypes and omits some of them. The profile covers approximately 340,000 clones, with 90% to 95% appearing a single time and under 5% taken by the ten largest. The data were taken from a study of Ad26.COV2.S vaccination and SARS-CoV-2 variants. General study findings and limits: Placebo recipients and vaccine recipients were similar in non-spike TCR breadth. Spike-specific TCR breadth ran higher among vaccine recipients than placebo recipients. Total T cell responses may have been underestimated by the TCR breadth and depth analyses.

V lost 6 bases and J lost 5, with 16 bases in between. The CDR3 is 14 amino acids. Germline values: CDR1 MNHEY, CDR2 SVGAGI. The TCR sequence derives from a human donor who had recovered from COVID-19. The V call is TRBV6-5, the J call TRBJ1-2, with TRBD1 as a possible D gene (6 bases). The material was peripheral blood, obtained after recovery from COVID-19. CDR3 residues: CASSLTGRGYGYTF. The CDR3, as DNA: TGTGCCAGCAGCCTAACGGGAAGGGGGTATGGCTACACCTTC.